Sequencing of this T cell receptor beta chain was carried out in a study of blood T cell repertoires in COVID-19. Study summary: COVID-19 samples, acute and convalescent, were from the United States, Italy and Spain. In each case, the material was cDNA or gDNA derived from T cells, B-cell-depleted T cells, or PBMCs.

Original analysis: For nucleated cells, counts were estimated from reference gene primer amplification. The protocol was immunoSEQ multiplex PCR, while the TCRdb copy is restricted to in-frame clones and leaves out a portion. For V, J and clone size, that table is used; D and trimming come from the DNA. The sample includes around 62,000 clones, 88% of them seen just once. The CDR3 is 12 residues long. The V gene's germline CDR1 is GTSNPN and CDR2 SVGIG (reference sequence). The ends were cut back, 2 bases at V and 4 bases at J, with 8 bases in the middle. Patients from Seattle were sampled longitudinally, starting during active infection.

The gene calls are TRBV30 and TRBJ1-1; perhaps TRBD1 as D (5 bases). Sequenced input: peripheral blood. This sequence originates from a woman aged 55-70 years with COVID-19, enrolled during active disease. The CDR3 sequence is CAWSRDSTEAFF. CDR3 bases: TGTGCCTGGAGTAGGGACTCCACTGAAGCTTTCTTT.